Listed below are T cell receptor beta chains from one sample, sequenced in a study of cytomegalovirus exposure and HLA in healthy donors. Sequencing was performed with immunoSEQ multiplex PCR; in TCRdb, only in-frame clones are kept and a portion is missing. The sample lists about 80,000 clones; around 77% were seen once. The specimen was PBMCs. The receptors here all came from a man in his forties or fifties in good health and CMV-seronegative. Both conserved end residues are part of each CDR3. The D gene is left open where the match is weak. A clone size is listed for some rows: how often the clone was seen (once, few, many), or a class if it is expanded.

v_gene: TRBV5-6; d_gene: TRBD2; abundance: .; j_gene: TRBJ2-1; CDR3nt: TGTGCCAGCAGCGTCGGACTAGCGGGGGCCATTGGCGAGCAGTTCTTC; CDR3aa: CASSVGLAGAIGEQFF
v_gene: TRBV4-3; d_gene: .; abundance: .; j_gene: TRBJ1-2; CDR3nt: TGCGCCAGCAGCCAAGAGGGGCCTTATGGCTACACCTTC; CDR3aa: CASSQEGPYGYTF
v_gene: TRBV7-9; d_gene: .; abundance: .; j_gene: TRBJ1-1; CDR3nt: TGTGCCAGCAGCCCACCGGGGTTCGGGCCGAACACTGAAGCTTTCTTT; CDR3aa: CASSPPGFGPNTEAFF
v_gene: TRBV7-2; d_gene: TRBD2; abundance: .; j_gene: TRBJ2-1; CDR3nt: TGTGCCAGCAGCTTTATAGCGGGGGGCCGCGATGAGCAGTTCTTC; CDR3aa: CASSFIAGGRDEQFF
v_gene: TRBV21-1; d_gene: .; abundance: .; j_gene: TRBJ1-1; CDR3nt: TGTGCCAGCATCGAAAGGATTTCGGGGGCTGAAGCTTTCTTT; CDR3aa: CASIERISGAEAFF
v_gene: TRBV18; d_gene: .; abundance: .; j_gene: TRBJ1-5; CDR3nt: TGTGCCAGCTCAACGGGACAACTCAATCAGCCCCAGCATTTT; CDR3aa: CASSTGQLNQPQHF
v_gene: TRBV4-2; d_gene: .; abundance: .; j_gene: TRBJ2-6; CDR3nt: TGTGCCAGCAGCCCGGGTCGCATCTCTGGGGCCAACGTCCTGACTTTC; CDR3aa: CASSPGRISGANVLTF
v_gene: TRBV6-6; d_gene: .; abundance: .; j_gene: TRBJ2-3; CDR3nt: TGTGCCAGCAGCCCCCGGTCGTCCACAGATACGCAGTATTTT; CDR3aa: CASSPRSSTDTQYF
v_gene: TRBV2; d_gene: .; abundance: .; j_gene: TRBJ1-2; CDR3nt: TGTGCCAGCAGTTCGGGCCGGGGAGTCTATGGCTACACCTTC; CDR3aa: CASSSGRGVYGYTF
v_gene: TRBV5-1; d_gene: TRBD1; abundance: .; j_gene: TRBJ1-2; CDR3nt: TGCGCCAGCAGCGGAGACCAGGGGGCCTATGGCTACACCTTC; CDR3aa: CASSGDQGAYGYTF
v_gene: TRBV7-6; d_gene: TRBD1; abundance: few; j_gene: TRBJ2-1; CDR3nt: TGTGCCAGCAGCCACGGGACAGACAATGAGCAGTTCTTC; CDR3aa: CASSHGTDNEQFF
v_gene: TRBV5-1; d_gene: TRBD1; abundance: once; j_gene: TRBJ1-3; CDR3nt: TGCGCCAGCAGCCCACCAGGGACAGGAATTACAGGAAACACCATATATTTT; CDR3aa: CASSPPGTGITGNTIYF
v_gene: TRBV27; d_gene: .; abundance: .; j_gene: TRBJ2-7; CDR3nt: TGTGCCAGCAGTTTATCGGCCCCCCGGGGGGCCGGCGAGCAGTACTTC; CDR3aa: CASSLSAPRGAGEQYF
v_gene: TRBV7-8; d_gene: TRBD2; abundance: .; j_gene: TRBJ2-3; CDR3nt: TGTGCCAGCAGCTTCAGACTAGCGGGTACAGATACGCAGTATTTT; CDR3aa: CASSFRLAGTDTQYF
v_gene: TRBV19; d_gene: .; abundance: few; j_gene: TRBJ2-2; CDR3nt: TGTGCCAGTAGTGTAGCCCAGGGGCCCACCGGGGAGCTGTTTTTT; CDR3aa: CASSVAQGPTGELFF
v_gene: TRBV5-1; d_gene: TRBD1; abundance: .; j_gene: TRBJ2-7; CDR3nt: TGCGCCAGCAGCTTGGCTCCGGGACAGGCCTACGAGCAGTACTTC; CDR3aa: CASSLAPGQAYEQYF
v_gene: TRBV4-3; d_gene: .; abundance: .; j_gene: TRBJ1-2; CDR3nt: TGCGCCAGCAGCCAAGCACCGGGAGCTAACTATGGCTACACCTTC; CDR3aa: CASSQAPGANYGYTF
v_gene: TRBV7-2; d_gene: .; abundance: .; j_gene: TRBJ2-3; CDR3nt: TGTGCCAGCAGCCCGATGACAGGATTTAGCACAGATACGCAGTATTTT; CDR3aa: CASSPMTGFSTDTQYF
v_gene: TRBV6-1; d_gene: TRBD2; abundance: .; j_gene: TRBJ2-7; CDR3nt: TGTGCCAGCAGTACATCGAGCGGGAGCTCCTACGAGCAGTACTTC; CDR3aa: CASSTSSGSSYEQYF
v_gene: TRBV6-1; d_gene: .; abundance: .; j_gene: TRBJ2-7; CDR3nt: TGTGCCAGCACCAGCAGGTTTATCGAGCAGTACTTC; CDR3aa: CASTSRFIEQYF
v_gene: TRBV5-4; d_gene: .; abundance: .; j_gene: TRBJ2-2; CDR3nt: TGTGCCAGCAGCTTGTTTGTCTCAATTGAGACCGGGGAGCTGTTTTTT; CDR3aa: CASSLFVSIETGELFF
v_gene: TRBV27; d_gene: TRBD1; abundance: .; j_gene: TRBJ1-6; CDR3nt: TGTGCCAGCAGTTTATCTGTGGGACAGGGGCAATCACCCCTCCACTTT; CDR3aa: CASSLSVGQGQSPLHF
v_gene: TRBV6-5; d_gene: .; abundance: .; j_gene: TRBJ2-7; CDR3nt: TGTGCCAGCAGCAGGGGAACCTACGAGCAGTACTTC; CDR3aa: CASSRGTYEQYF
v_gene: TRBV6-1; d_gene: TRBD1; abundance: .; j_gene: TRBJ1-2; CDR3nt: TGTGCCAGCAGGACAGGGAACTATGGCTACACCTTC; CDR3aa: CASRTGNYGYTF
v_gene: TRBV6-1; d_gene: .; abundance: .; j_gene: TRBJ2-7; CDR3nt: TGTGCCAGCAGTGGACACAGCTCCTACGAGCAGTACTTC; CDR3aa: CASSGHSSYEQYF
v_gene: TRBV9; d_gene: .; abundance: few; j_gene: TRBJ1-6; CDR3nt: TGTGCCAGCAGCGTCAAGGGAGAAACTACACCCCTCCACTTT; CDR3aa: CASSVKGETTPLHF
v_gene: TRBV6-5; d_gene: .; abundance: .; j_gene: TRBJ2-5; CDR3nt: TGTGCCAGCAGTCCTCCAGGGGCCCCCACGGGGACCCAGTACTTC; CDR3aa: CASSPPGAPTGTQYF
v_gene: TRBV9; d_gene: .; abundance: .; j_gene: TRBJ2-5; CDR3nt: TGTGCCAGCAGCGTATCCGACATGCCCGGGGTGACCCAGTACTTC; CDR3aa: CASSVSDMPGVTQYF
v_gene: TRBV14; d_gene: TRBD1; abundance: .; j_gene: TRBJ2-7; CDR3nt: TGTGCCAGCAGCCTAAGCCGGGACAGGGACCCTAGGGAGCAGTACTTC; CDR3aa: CASSLSRDRDPREQYF
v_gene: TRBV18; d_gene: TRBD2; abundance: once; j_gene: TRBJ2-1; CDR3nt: TGTGCCAGCTCACCAGGGCTAGCGGGGCCGAATGAGCAGTTCTTC; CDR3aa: CASSPGLAGPNEQFF
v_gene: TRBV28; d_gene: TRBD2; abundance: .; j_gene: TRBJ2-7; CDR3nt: TGTGCCAGCAGGGGAGGACTAGCGGGGGGGACCTACGAGCAGTACTTC; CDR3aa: CASRGGLAGGTYEQYF
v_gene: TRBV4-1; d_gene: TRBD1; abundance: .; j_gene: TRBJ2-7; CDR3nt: TGCGCCAGCAGCCAGCCGGGACAGGGAAAGGGGCAGTACTTC; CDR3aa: CASSQPGQGKGQYF
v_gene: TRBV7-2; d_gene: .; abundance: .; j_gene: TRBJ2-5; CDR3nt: TGTGCCAGCAGCCCCACAGGGCGTGAGCAGTACTTC; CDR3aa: CASSPTGREQYF
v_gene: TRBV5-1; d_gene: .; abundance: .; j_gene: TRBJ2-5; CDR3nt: TGCGCCAGCAGCGCCAGGGGGACCGCGGGGCCCCAAGAGACCCAGTACTTC; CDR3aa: CASSARGTAGPQETQYF
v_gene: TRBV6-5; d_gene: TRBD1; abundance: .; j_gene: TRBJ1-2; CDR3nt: TGTGCCAGCAGTCGGGACAGGGGGGCCTATGGCTACACCTTC; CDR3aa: CASSRDRGAYGYTF
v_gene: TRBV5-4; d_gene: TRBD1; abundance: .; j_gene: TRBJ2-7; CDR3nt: TGTGCCAGCAGCCCGGACAGGACCGGGGAAGACGAGCAGTACTTC; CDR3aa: CASSPDRTGEDEQYF
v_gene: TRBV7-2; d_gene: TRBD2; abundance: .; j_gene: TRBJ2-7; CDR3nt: TGTGCCAGCAGCCTAGCGGCGGTCCCCTACGAGCAGTACTTC; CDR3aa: CASSLAAVPYEQYF
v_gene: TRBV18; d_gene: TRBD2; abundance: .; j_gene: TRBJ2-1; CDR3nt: TGTGCCAGCTCACCCCGAAGCGGGGGGGTAAATGAGCAGTTCTTC; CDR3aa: CASSPRSGGVNEQFF
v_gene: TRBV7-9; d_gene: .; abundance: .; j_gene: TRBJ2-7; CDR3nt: TGTGCCAGCAGCTTAGCGGCATCCTACGAGCAGTACTTC; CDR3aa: CASSLAASYEQYF
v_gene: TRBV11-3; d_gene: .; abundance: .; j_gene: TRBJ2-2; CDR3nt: TGTGCCAGCACCCGCACCGGGGAGCTGTTTTTT; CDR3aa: CASTRTGELFF
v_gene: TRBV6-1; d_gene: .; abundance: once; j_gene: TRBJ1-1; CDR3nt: TGTGCCAGCAGCCTAGGAACGGGAGCTTTCTTT; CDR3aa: CASSLGTGAFF
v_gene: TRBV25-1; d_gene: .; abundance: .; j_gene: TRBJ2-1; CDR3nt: TGTGCCAGCACTGGTCTCCCTGGGGGCCAGCAGTTCTTC; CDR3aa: CASTGLPGGQQFF
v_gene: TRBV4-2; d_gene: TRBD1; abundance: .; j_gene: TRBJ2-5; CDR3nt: TGTGCCAGCAGCCAGCAAGGGACAGCCACATCCCAAGAGACCCAGTACTTC; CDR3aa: CASSQQGTATSQETQYF
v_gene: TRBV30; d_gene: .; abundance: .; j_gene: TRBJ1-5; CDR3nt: TGTGCCTGGAGTGTACTGGGCAGTCAGCCCCAGCATTTT; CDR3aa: CAWSVLGSQPQHF
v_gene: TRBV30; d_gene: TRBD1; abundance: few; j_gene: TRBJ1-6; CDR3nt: TGTGCCTGGAAGATCGAAGGGGACAGACATAATTCACCCCTCCACTTT; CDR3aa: CAWKIEGDRHNSPLHF
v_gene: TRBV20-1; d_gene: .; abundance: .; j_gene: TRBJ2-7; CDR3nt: TGCAGTGCTCAACAGGGCTACGAGCAGTACTTC; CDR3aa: CSAQQGYEQYF
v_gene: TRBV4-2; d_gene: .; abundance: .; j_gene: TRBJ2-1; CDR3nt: TGTGCCAGCAGCCAGGGCCGGACGGACAAGGATGAGCAGTTCTTC; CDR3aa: CASSQGRTDKDEQFF
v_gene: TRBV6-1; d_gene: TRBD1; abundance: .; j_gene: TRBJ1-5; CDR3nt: TGTGCCAGCAGTGAAGCAACAGGGGGCGCAAGCAATCAGCCCCAGCATTTT; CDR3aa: CASSEATGGASNQPQHF
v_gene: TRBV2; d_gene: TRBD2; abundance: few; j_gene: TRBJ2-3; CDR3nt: TGTGCCAGCAGCCTCAGGACTAGCGGGGGGACAGATACGCAGTATTTT; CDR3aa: CASSLRTSGGTDTQYF
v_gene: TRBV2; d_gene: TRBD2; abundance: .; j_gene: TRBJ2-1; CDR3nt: TGTGCCAGCAGCCTAGCGGGGGGGAACATCGAGCAGTTCTTC; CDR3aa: CASSLAGGNIEQFF
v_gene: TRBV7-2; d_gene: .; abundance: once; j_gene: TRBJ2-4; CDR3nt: TGTGCCAGCAGCTTAGCTGGCGGAGTAGCCAAAAACATTCAGTACTTC; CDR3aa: CASSLAGGVAKNIQYF
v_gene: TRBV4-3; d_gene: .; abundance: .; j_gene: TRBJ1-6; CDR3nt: TGCGCCAGCAGCCAAGATCCCCTCAGGGGATCACCCCTCCACTTT; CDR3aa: CASSQDPLRGSPLHF
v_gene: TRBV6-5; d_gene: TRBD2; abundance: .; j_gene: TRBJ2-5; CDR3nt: TGTGCCAGCAAAGGAGCGGGGGGAAAAGAGACCCAGTACTTC; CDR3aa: CASKGAGGKETQYF
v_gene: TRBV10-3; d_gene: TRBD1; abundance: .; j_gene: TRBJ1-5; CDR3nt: TGTGCCATCACTGGGGACAGGGACCAGCCCCAGCATTTT; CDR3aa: CAITGDRDQPQHF
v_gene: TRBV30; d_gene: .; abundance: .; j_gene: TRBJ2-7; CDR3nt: TGTGCCTGGAGTCCCCCCGGCAGGTACTACGAGCAGTACTTC; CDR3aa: CAWSPPGRYYEQYF
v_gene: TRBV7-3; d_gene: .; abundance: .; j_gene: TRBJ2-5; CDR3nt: TGTGCCAGCAGCTTGGGAGGGGGGTTCCAAGAGACCCAGTACTTC; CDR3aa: CASSLGGGFQETQYF
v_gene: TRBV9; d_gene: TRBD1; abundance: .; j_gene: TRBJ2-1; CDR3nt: TGTGCCAGCAGCGTAGGGCAGGGGGCCTACAATGAGCAGTTCTTC; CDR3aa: CASSVGQGAYNEQFF
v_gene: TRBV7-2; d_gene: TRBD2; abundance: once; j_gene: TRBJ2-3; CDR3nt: TGTGCCAGCAGCTTAGATCGGCTAGCGGGGGGCACAGATACGCAGTATTTT; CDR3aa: CASSLDRLAGGTDTQYF
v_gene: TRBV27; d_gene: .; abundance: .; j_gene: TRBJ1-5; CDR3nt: TGTGCCAGCAGTTTATTGTACGGGGGAAACCAGCCCCAGCATTTT; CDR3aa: CASSLLYGGNQPQHF